The present T cell receptor beta chain was sequenced within a study of blood T cell repertoires in COVID-19. Study as a whole: PBMCs, B-cell-depleted T cells, or T cells were the source of the cDNA or gDNA that made up the material.

Data came from immunoSEQ multiplex PCR; TCRdb stores just in-frame clones and leaves some out. The sample contains tens of thousands of clones, less than 95% of which appear only once. The CDR3 totals 13 residues. Trimming took 0 bases from V and 5 from J, leaving 5 bases between them. This sequence originates from a woman in her forties or fifties in a cohort sampled during active COVID-19. The chain joins TRBV12-3 or TRBV12-4 to TRBJ1-5; D unclear. Specimen: peripheral blood. This chain's CDR3 is CASSLARDQPQHF. CDR3 sequence (DNA): TGTGCCAGCAGTTTAGCGCGCGATCAGCCCCAGCATTTT.